This T cell receptor (beta chain) was profiled in a study of Ad26.COV2.S vaccination and SARS-CoV-2 variants. Study context: Donor was assigned to the Ad26.COV2.S arm of trial COV1001.

Noted treatment: over 15 received Ad26.COV2.S at low or high dose, single or two shots; about five received placebo; per-sample allocation not given. Repertoires come from day 63 after the first vaccine or placebo injection. Trimming cost V 4 bases and J 7 bases; bases outside gene matches: 16. The CDR3 covers 18 residues. Germline V gene data show CDR1 as SGHVS and CDR2 as FNYEAQ. Repertoires were generated with immunoSEQ multiplex PCR, while TCRdb's copy carries only in-frame clones and drops some. The data show 440,000 or so clones, roughly 88% seen once. The starting material was peripheral blood, obtained in a trial of Ad26.COV2.S vaccine versus placebo. The chain recombines TRBV7-6 with TRBJ1-4; 9 positions agree with TRBD1. The sequence was obtained from a person aged 18 to 65 who received the Ad26.COV2.S COVID-19 vaccine or a placebo. The CDR3 loop reads CASSSYAGTGRLVEKLFF. The CDR3 DNA is TGTGCCAGCAGCTCTTACGCCGGGACAGGGAGGTTGGTTGAAAAACTGTTTTTT.